This TCR beta chain was captured in a study of T-cell reconstitution after alpha-beta-depleted transplantation in children. Regarding the study as a whole: At the one-year point after transplant, T-cell counts and TCRbeta diversity were found to come mostly from T cells that had been newly produced. There were reportedly several hundred expanded graft clones from which alpha-beta T cells came about two months after transplant. Surviving recipient cells, namely T cells and thymic progenitors, were the source of high day-60 TCRbeta diversity in some patients.

Unique molecular identifiers were used in preparing the TCRbeta library. TCRdb used MiXCR to reprocess the PCR reads, holding one entry per CDR3 protein. The sample carries approximately 130,000 distinct CDR3 sequences, about 9.9% recorded once. J lost 2 bases, V lost 3 bases, and 2 bases had no gene match. There are 14 residues in the CDR3. Of note for this clonotype: The antigen is undetermined.

The rearrangement joins TRBV12-3 or TRBV12-4 to TRBJ2-7; 9 bases agree with TRBD2. Material: PBMCs, mostly from graft donor cells, obtained 180 days after TCRalphabeta/CD19-depleted stem cell transplant. The TCR was taken from a girl under three years old who had a stem cell transplant for combined immunodeficiency, so the T cells may come from the graft donor. CDR3 amino acids: CASSFGGRAYEQYF. DNA for the CDR3: TGTGCCAGCAGTTTCGGCGGGAGGGCCTACGAGCAGTACTTC.